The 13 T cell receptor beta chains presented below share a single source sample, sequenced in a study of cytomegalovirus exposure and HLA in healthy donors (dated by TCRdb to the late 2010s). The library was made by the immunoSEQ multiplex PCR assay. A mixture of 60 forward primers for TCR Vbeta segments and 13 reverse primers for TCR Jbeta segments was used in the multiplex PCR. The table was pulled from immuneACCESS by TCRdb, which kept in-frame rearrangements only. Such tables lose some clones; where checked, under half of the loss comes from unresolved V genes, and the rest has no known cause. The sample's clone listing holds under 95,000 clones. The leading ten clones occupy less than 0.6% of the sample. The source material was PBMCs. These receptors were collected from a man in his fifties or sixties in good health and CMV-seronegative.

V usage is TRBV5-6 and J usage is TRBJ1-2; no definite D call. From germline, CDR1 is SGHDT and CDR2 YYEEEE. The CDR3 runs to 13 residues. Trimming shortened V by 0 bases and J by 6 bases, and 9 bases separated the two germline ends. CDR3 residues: CASSLAGHHGYTF. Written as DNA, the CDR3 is TGTGCCAGCAGCTTGGCCGGTCACCATGGCTACACCTTC. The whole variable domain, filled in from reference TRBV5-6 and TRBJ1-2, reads DAGVTQSPTHLIKTRGQQVTLRCSPKSGHDTVSWYQQALGQGPQFIFQYYEEEERQRGNFPDRFSGHQFPNYSSELNVNALLLGDSALYLCASSLAGHHGYTFGSGTRLTVV.

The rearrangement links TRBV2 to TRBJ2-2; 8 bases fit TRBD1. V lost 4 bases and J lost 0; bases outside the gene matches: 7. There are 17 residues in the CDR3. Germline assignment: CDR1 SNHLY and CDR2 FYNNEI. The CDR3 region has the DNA TGTGCCAGCAGTGTAGACAGGGGTACGGCGAACACCGGGGAGCTGTTTTTT. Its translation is CASSVDRGTANTGELFF. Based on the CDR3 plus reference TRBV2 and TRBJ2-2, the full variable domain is EPEVTQTPSHQVTQMGQEVILRCVPISNHLYFYWYRQILGQKVEFLVSFYNNEISEKSEIFDDQFSVERPDGSNFTLKIRSTKLEDSAMYFCASSVDRGTANTGELFFGEGSRLTVL.

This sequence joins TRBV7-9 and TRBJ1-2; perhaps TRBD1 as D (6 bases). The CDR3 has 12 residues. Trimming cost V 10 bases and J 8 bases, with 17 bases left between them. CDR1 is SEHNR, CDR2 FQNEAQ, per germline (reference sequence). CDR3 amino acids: CAIVGGGRGYTF. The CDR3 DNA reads TGTGCCATCGTCGGGGGGGGCAGGGGCTACACCTTC.

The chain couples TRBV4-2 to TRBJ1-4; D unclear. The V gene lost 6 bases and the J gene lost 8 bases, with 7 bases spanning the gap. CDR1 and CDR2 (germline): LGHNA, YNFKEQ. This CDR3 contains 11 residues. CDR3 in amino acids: CASRYREKLFF. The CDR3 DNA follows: TGTGCCAGCAGATACCGGGAAAAACTGTTTTTT.

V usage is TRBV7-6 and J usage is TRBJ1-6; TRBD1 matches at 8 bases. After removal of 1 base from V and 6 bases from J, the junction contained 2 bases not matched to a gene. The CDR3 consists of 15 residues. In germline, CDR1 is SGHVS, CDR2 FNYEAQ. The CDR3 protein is CASSLGGQANSPLHF. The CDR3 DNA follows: TGTGCCAGCAGCTTAGGGGGACAGGCTAATTCACCCCTCCACTTT.

In DNA, the CDR3 is TGTGCCAGCAGCTCGGGACAGTTGCTCGGCTACACCTTC. It yields the protein CASSSGQLLGYTF. V and J are TRBV7-2 and TRBJ1-2, with TRBD1 matching 7 bases. The CDR3 has 13 residues. Germline CDR1 reads SGHTA; CDR2 reads FQGNSA. With 4 bases clipped from V and 8 bases from J, the junction kept 7 bases outside the gene matches.

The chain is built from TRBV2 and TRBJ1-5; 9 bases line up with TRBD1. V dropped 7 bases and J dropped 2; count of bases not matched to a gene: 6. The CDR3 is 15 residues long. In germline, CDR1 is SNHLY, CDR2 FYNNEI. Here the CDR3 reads CASTLDRGGNQPQHF. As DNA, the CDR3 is TGTGCCAGCACTTTGGACAGGGGAGGCAATCAGCCCCAGCATTTT.

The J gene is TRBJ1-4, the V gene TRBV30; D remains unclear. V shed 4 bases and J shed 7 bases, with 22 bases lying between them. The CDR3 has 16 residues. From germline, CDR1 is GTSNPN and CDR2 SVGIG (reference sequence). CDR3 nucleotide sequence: TGTGCCTGGAAGACTTTCAAAGGTCGAAGCGGTGAAAAACTGTTTTTT. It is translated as CAWKTFKGRSGEKLFF. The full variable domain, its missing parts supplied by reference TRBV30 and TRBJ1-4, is SQTIHQWPATLVQPVGSPLSLECTVEGTSNPNLYWYRQAAGRGLQLLFYSVGIGQISSEVPQNLSASRPQDRQFILSSKKLLLSDSGFYLCAWKTFKGRSGEKLFFGSGTQLSVL.

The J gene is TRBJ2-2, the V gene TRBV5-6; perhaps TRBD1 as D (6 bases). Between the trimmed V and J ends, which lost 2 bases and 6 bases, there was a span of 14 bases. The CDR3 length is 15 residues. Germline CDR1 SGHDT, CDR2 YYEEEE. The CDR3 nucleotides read TGTGCCAGCAGCTTAGGCAGGGGATTCTCCGGGGAGCTGTTTTTT. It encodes CASSLGRGFSGELFF.

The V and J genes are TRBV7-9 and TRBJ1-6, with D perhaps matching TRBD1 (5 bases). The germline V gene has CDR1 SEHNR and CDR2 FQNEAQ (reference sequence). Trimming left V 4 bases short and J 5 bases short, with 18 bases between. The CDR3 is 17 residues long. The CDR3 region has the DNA TGTGCCAGCAGCTCGCGTGGGGGGATTTTGAATAATTCACCCCTCCACTTT. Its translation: CASSSRGGILNNSPLHF.

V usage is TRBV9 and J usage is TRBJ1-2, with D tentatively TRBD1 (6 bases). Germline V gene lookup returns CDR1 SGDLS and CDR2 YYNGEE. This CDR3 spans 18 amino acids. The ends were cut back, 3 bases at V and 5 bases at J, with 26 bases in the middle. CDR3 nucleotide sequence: TGTGCCAGCAGCGGAGGGTTCAACCGGGATCCAAGGGGGTATGGCTACACCTTC. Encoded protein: CASSGGFNRDPRGYGYTF.

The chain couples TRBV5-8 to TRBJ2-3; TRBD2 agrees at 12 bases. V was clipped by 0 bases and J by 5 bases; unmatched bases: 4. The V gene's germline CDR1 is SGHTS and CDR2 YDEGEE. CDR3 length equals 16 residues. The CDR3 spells CASSLATSGGIDTQYF. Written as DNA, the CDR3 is TGTGCCAGCAGCTTGGCGACTAGCGGGGGAATAGATACGCAGTATTTT.

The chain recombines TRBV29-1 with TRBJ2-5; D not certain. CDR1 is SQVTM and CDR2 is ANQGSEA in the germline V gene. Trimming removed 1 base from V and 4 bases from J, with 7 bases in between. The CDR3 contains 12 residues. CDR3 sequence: CSVEAGRETQYF. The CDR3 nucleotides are TGCAGCGTTGAAGCGGGTCGAGAGACCCAGTACTTC.